Presented here are 27 T cell receptor beta chains from one specimen sequenced in a study of T cell responses to AZD1222 COVID-19 vaccine. Data came from immunoSEQ multiplex PCR; TCRdb stores just in-frame clones and leaves some out. Altogether about 83,000 clones are present, approximately 85% being singletons, with the ten largest covering 3.4%. Sample: peripheral blood, taken 28 days after the second AZD1222 dose. The receptors stem from an adult who received the AZD1222 COVID-19 vaccine.

V usage is TRBV28 and J usage is TRBJ1-2; D is ambiguous. Germline CDR1 is MDHEN and CDR2 is SYDVKM. Trimming removed 2 bases at V and 4 bases at J, with 14 bases between. The CDR3 runs to 15 residues. CDR3 loop: CASSLDTSLPYGYTF. The CDR3 nucleotides are TGTGCCAGCAGTTTAGACACGAGCCTGCCCTATGGCTACACCTTC.

With regard to this clone: The same CDR3 also results from other DNA sequences found in this sample. The chain carries TRBV5-1 and TRBJ1-1; D is possibly TRBD1 (6 bases). Looked up from germline, CDR1 is SGHRS and CDR2 is YFSETQ. V was pared by 0 bases and J by 3 bases, with 9 bases between. CDR3 size: 14 residues. The CDR3 sequence is CASSLEGQHTEAFF. In DNA, the CDR3 is TGCGCCAGCAGCTTGGAAGGACAGCACACTGAAGCTTTCTTT.

V gene TRBV4-2 combines with J gene TRBJ1-5; D gene ambiguous. The CDR3 spans 13 residues. The V gene lost 1 base and the J gene lost 13 bases, with 14 bases spanning the gap. Germline V gene lookup returns CDR1 LGHNA and CDR2 YNFKEQ. CDR3 in DNA: TGTGCCAGCAGCCAAGCGGCGGGAAGCAAGCAGCATTTT. Encoded protein: CASSQAAGSKQHF.

The V and J genes are TRBV9 and TRBJ1-1; D not resolved. V dropped 3 bases and J dropped 2 bases, with 11 bases sitting between them. There are 14 residues in the CDR3. Germline lookup yields CDR1 SGDLS and CDR2 YYNGEE. The CDR3 DNA reads TGTGCCAGCAGCGCGGGTTTCGTTAACACTGAAGCTTTCTTT. Protein sequence: CASSAGFVNTEAFF.

The gene calls are TRBV19 and TRBJ1-3, with TRBD1 as a possible D gene (6 bases). V dropped 3 bases and J dropped 4 bases, with 10 bases sitting between them. The length of the CDR3 is 14 residues. Germline values: CDR1 LNHDA, CDR2 SQIVND (reference sequence). The DNA of the CDR3 is TGTGCCAGTAGTATGGGGGCTACCGGAAACACCATATATTTT. It translates to CASSMGATGNTIYF.

The rearrangement joins TRBV18 to TRBJ1-4; D remains ambiguous. V lost 4 bases, J lost 5 bases, and 5 bases lay in between. Germline lookup yields CDR1 KGHSH and CDR2 LQKENI. There are 12 residues in the CDR3. The CDR3 loop is CASSLQNEKLFF. CDR3 nucleotides: TGTGCCAGCTCACTCCAAAATGAAAAACTGTTTTTT.

This clone appeared a single time. The CDR3 is CASSGGDHSGANVLTF. CDR3 sequence (DNA): TGTGCCAGCAGCGGGGGGGACCACTCTGGGGCCAACGTCCTGACTTTC. This chain joins TRBV3-1 (or the pseudogene TRBV3-2) and TRBJ2-6; 7 bases align to TRBD2. The trim removed 5 bases at V and 0 bases at J, leaving 4 bases unmatched. The CDR3 spans 16 residues. Germline assignment: CDR1 LGHDT and CDR2 YNNKEL (reference sequence).

This clone was found once. The V gene is TRBV2, the J gene TRBJ1-4; D is ambiguous. Germline-derived CDR1 and CDR2 are SNHLY and FYNNEI. Deletions cut 9 bases from V and 0 bases from J, with 8 bases between. The CDR3 consists of 13 residues. The CDR3 DNA follows: TGTGCCAGAGCAGACTCAACTAATGAAAAACTGTTTTTT. As protein: CARADSTNEKLFF.

CDR3 amino acids: CASSYSMTSGRVEGFF. The CDR3 DNA reads TGTGCCAGCAGTTACTCGATGACTAGCGGGAGAGTCGAAGGATTCTTC. The chain joins TRBV6-2 or TRBV6-3 to TRBJ2-1; 12 bases map to TRBD2. Germline assignment: CDR1 MNHEY and CDR2 SVGEGT. The CDR3 spans 16 residues. V lost 0 bases, J lost 16 bases, and 13 bases stayed unmatched.

The chain uses TRBV7-9 and TRBJ2-3; a weak D match, TRBD2 (5 bases). With 6 bases removed from V and 5 bases from J, the gap between germline ends came to 12 bases. CDR3 length equals 13 residues. The germline gives CDR1 SEHNR, CDR2 FQNEAQ (reference sequence). DNA for the CDR3: TGTGCCAGCAGTACGGGGATAAAAGATACGCAGTATTTT. Translating it yields CASSTGIKDTQYF.

The genes are TRBV5-1 and TRBJ2-3; 7 bases agree with TRBD2. Germline V gene data show CDR1 as SGHRS and CDR2 as YFSETQ. After removal of 4 bases from V and 4 bases from J, the junction contained 12 bases not matched to a gene. This CDR3 has 16 residues. The CDR3, as DNA: TGCGCCAGCAGCCCCAGGGCAGCGGGATTCTCAGATACGCAGTATTTT. Its translation: CASSPRAAGFSDTQYF.

V is TRBV10-3 and J is TRBJ1-6; a possible D gene is TRBD1 (5 bases). CDR1 is ENHRY, CDR2 SYGVKD, per germline. CDR3 size: 16 residues. V lost 6 bases and J lost 10, with 22 bases in between. CDR3 amino acids: CAIREEGRSQGSPLHF. The CDR3 region has the DNA TGTGCCATCAGGGAGGAGGGGAGATCTCAAGGATCACCCCTCCACTTT.

V usage is TRBV28 and J usage is TRBJ1-5; D may be TRBD1 (6 bases). V shed 6 bases and J shed 3 bases, with 15 bases lying between them. The CDR3 spans 15 residues. CDR1 and CDR2 (germline): MDHEN, SYDVKM. CDR3 DNA: TGTGCCAGCAGGGCCGGGGGGGGCGACAATCAGCCCCAGCATTTT. Encoded protein: CASRAGGGDNQPQHF.

The chain carries TRBV12-3 or TRBV12-4 and TRBJ1-1; TRBD1 is a possible D gene (5 bases). There are 13 residues in the CDR3. V shed 7 bases and J shed 3 bases, with 12 bases lying between them. CDR3 protein: CASKLGGDTEAFF. CDR3 nucleotides: TGTGCCAGCAAACTCGGGGGGGACACTGAAGCTTTCTTT.

This clone was detected once. The chain combines TRBV5-1 with TRBJ2-1; 9 bases line up with TRBD2. The germline gives CDR1 SGHRS, CDR2 YFSETQ. V lost 0 bases, J lost 8 bases, and 6 bases stayed unmatched. This CDR3 spans 15 amino acids. This CDR3 reads CASSLVVAGDDEQFF. The CDR3 region has the DNA TGCGCCAGCAGCTTGGTGGTAGCGGGAGATGATGAGCAGTTCTTC.

The rearrangement joins TRBV6-6 to TRBJ1-5, with a tentative D call TRBD1 (5 bases). CDR3 length: 17 amino acids. Germline lookup yields CDR1 MNHNY and CDR2 SVGAGI (reference sequence). With 5 bases removed from V and 2 bases from J, the gap between germline ends came to 19 bases. The CDR3 here is CASSPGGLGSGNQPQHF. CDR3 sequence (DNA): TGTGCCAGCAGTCCTGGGGGATTAGGTAGTGGCAATCAGCCCCAGCATTTT.

The V and J genes are TRBV6-5 and TRBJ2-7; possibly TRBD1 for D (6 bases). Germline lookup yields CDR1 MNHEY and CDR2 SVGAGI. The CDR3 is 14 amino acids. V was clipped by 10 bases and J by 2 bases, with 18 bases between them. The DNA of the CDR3 is TGTGCCACCTATACCGGGACACCTACCTACGAGCAGTACTTC. Translation: CATYTGTPTYEQYF.

This clone was seen once. The gene calls are TRBV3-1 (or the pseudogene TRBV3-2) and TRBJ1-1, with no clear D. The CDR3 runs to 13 residues. The V end lost 6 bases, the J end lost 5 bases, and 13 bases lay between the germline ends. CDR1 LGHDT and CDR2 YNNKEL come from the germline V gene (reference sequence). The CDR3 here is CASSPSGETEAFF. The DNA for the CDR3 is TGTGCCAGCAGTCCCTCGGGCGAAACTGAAGCTTTCTTT.

This chain joins TRBV7-2 and TRBJ1-4, with TRBD1 matching 10 bases. Germline values: CDR1 SGHTA, CDR2 FQGNSA. The CDR3 has 16 amino acids. J lost 3 bases, V lost 2 bases, and 3 bases had no gene match. The CDR3 protein is CASSLRQGAANEKLFF. CDR3 sequence (DNA): TGTGCCAGCAGCTTAAGACAGGGGGCAGCTAATGAAAAACTGTTTTTT. Looking up the rest from reference TRBV7-2 and TRBJ1-4 gives the full variable domain: GAGVSQSPSNKVTEKGKDVELRCDPISGHTALYWYRQSLGQGLEFLIYFQGNSAPDKSGLPSDRFSAERTGGSVSTLTIQRTQQEDSAVYLCASSLRQGAANEKLFFGSGTQLSVL.

In its sample, this clone was seen once. This chain uses TRBV28 with TRBJ2-5; D perhaps matches TRBD2 (5 bases). The CDR3 consists of 15 residues. Germline V gene lookup returns CDR1 MDHEN and CDR2 SYDVKM. V shed 10 bases and J shed 6 bases, with 24 bases lying between them. CDR3 protein: CATEGLDRLFQTQYF. Written as DNA, the CDR3 is TGTGCCACCGAGGGTTTGGACCGGTTGTTTCAGACCCAGTACTTC. The full variable domain, rest sourced from reference TRBV28 and TRBJ2-5, is DVKVTQSSRYLVKRTGEKVFLECVQDMDHENMFWYRQDPGLGLRLIYFSYDVKMKEKGDIPEGYSVSREKKERFSLILESASTNQTSMYLCATEGLDRLFQTQYFGPGTRLLVL.

The chain joins TRBV27 to TRBJ1-4, with TRBD1 matching over 7 bases. The V segment lost 2 bases and the J segment 8 bases; nucleotides outside the gene matches: 5. CDR3 length: 14 amino acids. CDR1 and CDR2 (germline): MNHEY, SMNVEV (reference sequence). Here the CDR3 DNA reads TGTGCCAGCAGTTTACAGGGGGTGGAGGAAAAACTGTTTTTT. Translating gives CASSLQGVEEKLFF.

The chain has TRBV20-1 and TRBJ2-1, with TRBD1 identical over 7 bases. Trimming took 6 bases from V and 8 from J; bases not matched to a gene: 4. This CDR3 is built from 11 residues. Germline-derived CDR1 and CDR2 are DFQATT and SNEGSKA (reference sequence). CDR3 in amino acids: CSAPGTDEQFF. The CDR3 bases are TGCAGTGCCCCCGGGACAGATGAGCAGTTCTTC.

The chain employs TRBV6-1 and TRBJ1-4; a weak D match, TRBD1 (6 bases). CDR3 length equals 14 residues. Deletions cut 0 bases from V and 6 bases from J, with 8 bases between. From germline, CDR1 is MNHNS and CDR2 SASEGT. CDR3 DNA: TGTGCCAGCAGTGAAGCTCCAGGGGATGAAAAACTGTTTTTT. Translation gives CASSEAPGDEKLFF.

The V and J genes are TRBV27 and TRBJ2-3; 7 bases agree with TRBD2. Trimming removed 7 bases from V and 14 bases from J; junction bases left unmatched: 9. CDR3 length: 11 residues. Germline V lookup: CDR1 MNHEY, CDR2 SMNVEV (reference sequence). The CDR3 bases are TGTGCCAGCACGGGCGGGGGAAAAAGGTATTTT. Translation gives CASTGGGKRYF.

The chain has TRBV6-1 and TRBJ1-6; D is unclear. The CDR3 has 14 residues. Between the trimmed V and J ends, which lost 2 bases and 10 bases, there was a span of 12 bases. Germline-derived CDR1 and CDR2 are MNHNS and SASEGT. The CDR3 protein is CASSESGPGSPLHF. CDR3 DNA: TGTGCCAGCAGTGAATCGGGTCCCGGCTCACCCCTCCACTTT.

The V and J genes are TRBV6-2 or TRBV6-3 and TRBJ2-5; D may correspond to TRBD1 or TRBD2 (5 bases each). V was trimmed by 5 bases and J by 5 bases, leaving 18 bases between them. The CDR3 contains 15 residues. Germline V lookup: CDR1 MNHEY, CDR2 SVGEGT. Here the CDR3 DNA reads TGTGCCAGCAGTGGCTCGAGGAGTGGGGGTGAGACCCAGTACTTC. It is translated as CASSGSRSGGETQYF.

A single count supports this clone. DNA for the CDR3: TGTGCCAGCAGTCGGACCCAGAATAATTCACCCCTCCACTTT. Protein product: CASSRTQNNSPLHF. The chain links TRBV6-5 to TRBJ1-6; D gene unclear. The CDR3 sequence is 14 residues long. Germline V CDR1 and CDR2: MNHEY, SVGAGI. V gave up 5 bases and J gave up 5 bases, with 10 bases separating them.